The sequence of this T cell receptor (beta chain) was determined in a study of blood T cell repertoires in COVID-19. Overall study: The United States, Italy and Spain supplied acute and convalescent COVID-19 samples.

Those who participated ranged in age from about 18 to 89 years and resided in 20 to 30 US areas. Assignment of participants to cohorts was predicated upon participant-reported clinical history. Germline V gene sequence: CDR1 MRHNA, CDR2 SNTAGT. Trimming stripped 5 bases from V and 4 bases from J, with 11 bases between. This CDR3 contains 14 residues. The table lists this clone with a few counts. The repertoire was sequenced with immunoSEQ multiplex PCR; TCRdb's copy has only in-frame clones and lacks some. In the table there are a few hundred thousand clones, about 86% of which are singletons. The TCR was taken from a woman between 35 and 50 years old with acute COVID-19. This chain connects TRBV6-4 to TRBJ2-2; no clear D gene. Sample: PBMCs or T cells enriched from blood (not recorded which). CDR3 DNA: TGTGCCAGCAGTCCCAACCCGGGCACCGGGGAGCTGTTTTTT. Protein product: CASSPNPGTGELFF.